This TCR beta chain was recovered during a study of T-cell reconstitution after alpha-beta-depleted transplantation in children. Broader study findings: Diversity and T-cell counts at one year after transplant derived mostly from new T cells. Expanded graft clones, several hundred of them, were reportedly the source of alpha-beta T cells about two months after transplant.

Preparation of the TCRbeta library used unique molecular identifiers. A single record per CDR3 protein comes from TCRdb applying MiXCR to the PCR reads. This sample yields tens of thousands of distinct CDR3 sequences, of which roughly 4.4% are seen a single time; 18% belongs to the top ten. At least ten counts were recorded for this clonotype. The target antigen is unknown. The CDR3 is made up of 15 amino acids. Deletions cut 6 bases from V and 0 bases from J, with 12 bases between. In germline, CDR1 is LNHDA, CDR2 SQIVND (reference sequence). The chain carries TRBV19 and TRBJ1-3; no clear D. This TCR came from a boy younger than two who had a stem cell transplant for acute myeloid leukemia, so the T cells may come from the graft donor. The specimen was PBMCs, mostly from graft donor cells, collected 180 days after TCRalphabeta/CD19-depleted stem cell transplant. The chain's CDR3 is CASRLDASSGNTIYF. The DNA for the CDR3 is TGTGCCAGTAGGTTGGACGCGAGCTCTGGAAACACCATATATTTT.